There are many counts of the clone carrying this T cell receptor (beta chain). This sample was included in a study of T cells in Graves' hyperthyroidism and ophthalmopathy. Per germline, CDR1 SGDLS and CDR2 YYNGEE. CDR3 length: 17 residues. V gave up 0 bases and J gave up 4 bases; unmatched junction bases: 7. There were TCR beta CDR3 regions amplified from RNA transcripts. HTBI primers were used for first-round RT-PCR of the TCR CDR3. One entry per CDR3 protein results from TCRdb running MiXCR on the multiplex PCR reads. The sample yields fewer than 450,000 distinct CDR3 sequences, around 15% seen once. Clinical Activity Scores of at least 3, NOSPECS grades of at least 4 and durations under 3 months characterized ophthalmopathy patients. Clinical symptoms, serum thyroxine, TRAb, thyroid ultrasound and orbital computed tomography established diagnosis.

V gene TRBV9 combines with J gene TRBJ2-1, with 10 bases fitting TRBD2. The sequenced material came from blood. The TCR sequence derives from a man aged 45-65 years with Graves' ophthalmopathy. The CDR3 here is CASSVGQREGRYNEQFF. The CDR3 DNA reads as TGTGCCAGCAGCGTAGGTCAGCGGGAGGGGCGATACAATGAGCAGTTCTTC.